Listed here are 4 T cell receptor beta chains from one sample, sequenced in a study of metastatic and nonmetastatic thyroid tumors. Treatment of any kind had been given to no patient before thyroid surgery. From the PCR reads, TCRdb re-called clones with MiXCR. The sample lists 75,000 to 95,000 clones; 9.5% to 15% were seen once. The sequenced material came from blood. The source of these receptors is a female donor with papillary thyroid cancer or a benign thyroid nodule (not recorded which). Some clones in this sample may be carry-over from other donors' samples.

The genes are TRBV11-1 and TRBJ2-1, with 9 nucleotides matching TRBD2. The V gene end was trimmed by 0 bases and the J gene end by 7 bases; junction bases not matched to a gene: 4. Looked up from germline, CDR1 is SGHAT and CDR2 is FQDESV (reference sequence). The CDR3 loop spans 15 amino acids. The CDR3: CASSLASLAGNEQFF. The DNA for the CDR3 is TGTGCCAGCAGCTTAGCTTCGCTAGCGGGAAATGAGCAGTTCTTC.

In its sample, this clone was seen many times. This chain links TRBV11-2 with TRBJ2-5; D not certain. V shed 0 bases and J shed 7 bases, with 9 bases lying between them. Germline loops: CDR1 SGHAT, CDR2 FQNNGV. CDR3 length: 13 residues. The CDR3 is CASSLELLGTQYF. Written as DNA, the CDR3 is TGTGCCAGCAGCTTAGAACTTCTCGGGACCCAGTACTTC.

This clone was detected many times. The chain has TRBV7-2 and TRBJ2-7; 11 bases align to TRBD1. Germline assignment: CDR1 SGHTA and CDR2 FQGNSA. With 1 base clipped from V and 6 bases from J, the junction kept 5 bases outside the gene matches. The CDR3 contains 15 residues. CDR3 loop: CASSLGLGTGGEQYF. DNA for the CDR3: TGTGCCAGCAGCTTAGGGCTTGGGACAGGGGGCGAGCAGTACTTC.

The sample holds many counts of this clone. CDR3 sequence (DNA): TGTGCCAGCAGCTTCCGGCGGGGGGGGAGCACAGATACGCAGTATTTT. It specifies CASSFRRGGSTDTQYF. V is TRBV5-4 and J is TRBJ2-3; 9 nucleotides match TRBD2. V was clipped by 2 bases and J by 0 bases; unmatched bases: 4. The length of the CDR3 is 16 residues. Germline CDR1 and CDR2: SGHNT and YYREEE (reference sequence).